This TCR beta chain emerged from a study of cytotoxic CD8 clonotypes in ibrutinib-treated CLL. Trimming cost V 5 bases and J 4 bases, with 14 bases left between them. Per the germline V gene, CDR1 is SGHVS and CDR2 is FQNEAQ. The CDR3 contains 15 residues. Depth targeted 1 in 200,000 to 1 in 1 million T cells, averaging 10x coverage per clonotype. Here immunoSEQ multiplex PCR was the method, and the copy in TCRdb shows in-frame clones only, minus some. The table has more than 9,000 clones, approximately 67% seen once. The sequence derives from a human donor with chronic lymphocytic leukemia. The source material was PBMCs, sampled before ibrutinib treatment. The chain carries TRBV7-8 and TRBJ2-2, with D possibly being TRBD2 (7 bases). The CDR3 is CASSHIGGPTGELFF. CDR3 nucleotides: TGTGCCAGCAGCCATATCGGGGGGCCCACCGGGGAGCTGTTTTTT.